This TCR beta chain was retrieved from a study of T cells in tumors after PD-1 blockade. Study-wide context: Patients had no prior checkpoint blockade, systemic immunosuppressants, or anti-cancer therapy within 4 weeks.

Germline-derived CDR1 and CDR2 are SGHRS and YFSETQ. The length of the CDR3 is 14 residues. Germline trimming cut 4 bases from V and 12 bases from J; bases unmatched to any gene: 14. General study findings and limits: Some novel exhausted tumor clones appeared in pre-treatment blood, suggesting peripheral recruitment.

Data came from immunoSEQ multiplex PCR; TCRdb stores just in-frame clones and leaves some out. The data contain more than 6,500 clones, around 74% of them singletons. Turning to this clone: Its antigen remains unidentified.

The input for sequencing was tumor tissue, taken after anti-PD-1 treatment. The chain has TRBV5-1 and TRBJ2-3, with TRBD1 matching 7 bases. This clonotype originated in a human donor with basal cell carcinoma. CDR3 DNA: TGCGCCAGCAGCCCGGACCCTGGGACAGCAACCCAGTATTTT. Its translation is CASSPDPGTATQYF.